This T cell receptor beta chain was identified in a study of blood T cells in healthy people across ages. Study-wide results and caveats: Naive and antigen-experienced cells were not separated, limiting conclusive comparison.

Germline values: CDR1 SGHRS, CDR2 YFSETQ. This CDR3 is 16 amino acids long. Trimming shortened V by 2 bases and J by 0 bases, and 15 bases separated the two germline ends. On this clonotype itself: Its antigen remains unknown. Since a much larger clone is just one base distant, this may be a read error.

For the second PCR, which ran for roughly 6 to 12 cycles, a sample-barcoded 5' primer and a J-beta primer mix were used. Tags on each cDNA molecule came from a template-switch adaptor with 12 random nucleotides. No fewer than 3 million CDR3-containing paired-end reads came from each sample. In TCRdb, the 5' RACE reads were re-called with MiXCR into one record per CDR3 protein. This table has roughly 1,500,000 distinct CDR3 sequences, 30% to 40% appearing once. The chain is built from TRBV5-1 and TRBJ2-7; D may be TRBD1 or TRBD2 (5 bases each). The sequencing input was blood. The sequence was obtained from a woman aged 25 to 39 in good health. The CDR3 DNA is TGCGCCAGCAGCTTCGGGGCGGATGCTAGCTCCTACGAGCAGTACTTC. Its translation: CASSFGADASSYEQYF.